This TCR beta chain was found in a study of T cell changes during pregnancy in multiple sclerosis. Germline assignment: CDR1 SGHTA and CDR2 FQGTGA. Trimming left V 4 bases short and J 1 base short, with 10 bases between. This CDR3 contains 14 residues. The assay was immunoSEQ multiplex PCR, and TCRdb's table has in-frame clones only and misses some. The data contain roughly 100,000 clones, roughly nine tenths of them singletons. The receptor was isolated from a female donor with multiple sclerosis, enrolled in a pregnancy study. This chain joins TRBV7-3 and TRBJ2-5; a possible D gene is TRBD2 (5 bases). Here the sequenced sample was peripheral blood, taken after pregnancy. The CDR3 loop is CASSSGRGQETQYF. For the CDR3, the DNA is TGTGCCAGCAGCTCCGGACGGGGCCAAGAGACCCAGTACTTC.